Presented here are 24 T cell receptor beta chains from one specimen sequenced in a study of CD8+CD57+ T cells in acquired aplastic anemia. It was genomic DNA that served as the template for profiling TCR beta VDJ and CDR3. A single record per CDR3 protein comes from TCRdb applying MiXCR to the reads. The sample records 150,000 to 200,000 distinct CDR3 sequences, less than 60% being singletons. It was patients with CD8+CD57+ cell expansion by flow cytometry who were chosen for sequencing. The specimen sequenced was sorted CD4+, CD8+, or CD8+CD57+ T cells (not recorded which) from PBMCs. The receptors shown here come from a human donor with aplastic anemia.

This clonotype was counted only a few times. This chain links TRBV28 with TRBJ1-4; the match to TRBD1 covers 9 bases. Germline V lookup: CDR1 MDHEN, CDR2 SYDVKM. The CDR3 contains 16 residues. J lost 7 bases, V lost 1 base, and 7 bases had no gene match. DNA of the CDR3: TGTGCCAGCAGTTTATCTGGGACAGGGCCACGTGAAAAACTGTTTTTT. This translates into CASSLSGTGPREKLFF.

This rearrangement joins TRBV10-3 to TRBJ1-4; 7 nucleotides line up with TRBD1. Unmatched junction bases numbered 7, after V lost 4 bases and J lost 8 bases. CDR3 length: 14 residues. Germline V gene data show CDR1 as ENHRY and CDR2 as SYGVKD. CDR3 loop: CAISVTGRGEKLFF. DNA of the CDR3: TGTGCCATCAGTGTGACAGGGCGTGGGGAAAAACTGTTTTTT.

This clonotype was seen many times. This rearrangement joins TRBV29-1 to TRBJ1-2; D gene uncertain. The V end lost 1 base, the J end lost 1 base, and 10 bases lay between the germline ends. This CDR3 is built from 14 residues. Germline CDR1 and CDR2: SQVTM and ANQGSEA. Here the CDR3 reads CSVEVSSFNYGYTF. CDR3 coding DNA: TGCAGCGTTGAAGTATCCAGCTTTAACTATGGCTACACCTTC. Looking up the rest from reference TRBV29-1 and TRBJ1-2 gives the full variable domain: SAVISQKPSRDICQRGTSLTIQCQVDSQVTMMFWYRQQPGQSLTLIATANQGSEATYESGFVIDKFPISRPNLTFSTLTVSNMSPEDSSIYLCSVEVSSFNYGYTFGSGTRLTVV.

This clonotype was detected a few times. This sequence joins TRBV3-1 and TRBJ2-3; weak D call: TRBD1 (6 bases). V lost 0 bases and J lost 2, with 15 bases in between. Germline values: CDR1 LGHDT, CDR2 YNNKEL (reference sequence). The CDR3 sequence is 17 residues long. The DNA of the CDR3 is TGTGCCAGCAGCCAAGAGGACAGCTTACTAGACACAGATACGCAGTATTTT. Its protein product is CASSQEDSLLDTDTQYF.

In DNA, the CDR3 is TGTGCCAGCAGCTTCCGGGACAGGGGGCTGGCTGGGGCCAACGTCCTGACTTTC. Amino acids: CASSFRDRGLAGANVLTF. This chain links TRBV11-1 with TRBJ2-6; 12 bases fit TRBD1. The CDR3 loop spans 18 amino acids. CDR1 SGHAT and CDR2 FQDESV come from the germline V gene (reference sequence). V lost 3 bases and J lost 2; bases outside the gene matches: 5.

The rearrangement uses TRBV5-8 and TRBJ1-1; TRBD1 might be the D (6 bases). Deletions cut 1 base from V and 6 bases from J, with 10 bases between. Germline-derived CDR1 and CDR2 are SGHTS and YDEGEE. This CDR3 contains 13 residues. The DNA of the CDR3 is TGTGCCAGCAGCTTGTTACAGGGCGCTGAAGCTTTCTTT. It yields the protein CASSLLQGAEAFF.

This clonotype appeared a few times. V gene TRBV2 combines with J gene TRBJ2-6; the D is unclear. CDR1 SNHLY and CDR2 FYNNEI come from the germline V gene. The CDR3 sequence is 13 residues long. V was trimmed by 7 bases and J by 1 base, leaving 5 bases between them. The CDR3 coding sequence is TGTGCCAGCACTGCGTCTGGGGCCAACGTCCTGACTTTC. Translated, it gives CASTASGANVLTF.

For this clonotype: This could be a read error, since a much larger clone is one nucleotide away. The genes are TRBV27 and TRBJ2-3; D gene unclear. The CDR3 extends over 12 amino acids. Per the germline V gene, CDR1 is MNHEY and CDR2 is SMNVEV (reference sequence). The CDR3 spells CASSFFGDTRYF. CDR3 nucleotide sequence: TGTGCCAGCAGTTTCTTTGGGGATACGCGGTATTTT.

This clonotype is medium-sized (0.01 to 0.1%). The chain combines TRBV15 with TRBJ1-6; D call uncertain. The V gene lost 1 base and the J gene lost 7 bases, with 11 bases spanning the gap. This CDR3 comprises 15 residues. Germline CDR1 and CDR2: LNHNV and YYDKDF (reference sequence). CDR3 DNA sequence: TGTGCCACCAGCAGAGTGGGTAGATACAATTCACCCCTCCACTTT. It specifies CATSRVGRYNSPLHF.

This clonotype was seen ten or more times. The rearrangement links TRBV9 to TRBJ2-3; D is perhaps TRBD2 (6 bases). V lost 0 bases and J 2 bases, leaving 13 bases between the germline ends. The CDR3 runs to 16 residues. The germline V gene has CDR1 SGDLS and CDR2 YYNGEE. CDR3 nucleotide sequence: TGTGCCAGCAGCGTAGCTCAAGGGGACTCCACAGATACGCAGTATTTT. Encoded protein: CASSVAQGDSTDTQYF.

This chain uses TRBV24-1 with TRBJ1-2, with D possibly being TRBD1 (6 bases). CDR3 length: 14 residues. The germline V and J ends were trimmed by 5 bases and 3 bases, with 12 bases remaining between them. Per germline, CDR1 KGHDR and CDR2 SFDVKD. CDR3 coding DNA: TGTGCCACCAGTGGTACAGGGCAAGACTATGGCTACACCTTC. Translating it yields CATSGTGQDYGYTF.

This chain joins TRBV29-1 and TRBJ2-5; 7 bases map to TRBD2. CDR1 SQVTM and CDR2 ANQGSEA come from the germline V gene. J gave up 3 bases and V 4 bases, and 5 bases lay outside the gene matches. CDR3 length: 13 residues. The CDR3, as DNA: TGCAGCGTTGTTCGCCTAGCGGAAGAGACCCAGTACTTC. It yields the protein CSVVRLAEETQYF.

This rearrangement joins TRBV6-1 to TRBJ2-1; the match to TRBD2 covers 9 bases. This CDR3 region has 11 residues. Unmatched junction bases numbered 6, after V lost 7 bases and J lost 14 bases. Per germline, CDR1 MNHNS and CDR2 SASEGT. CDR3 bases: TGTGCCAGCACCGAGCGGGGGGCAAAGTTCTTC. Translation: CASTERGAKFF.

This clonotype was counted at least ten times. This chain joins TRBV5-5 and TRBJ1-2; TRBD1 aligns across 8 bases. Trimming cost V 0 bases and J 0 bases; bases outside gene matches: 1. The CDR3 has 15 amino acids. The V gene's germline CDR1 is SGHKS and CDR2 YYEKEE (reference sequence). The CDR3 bases are TGTGCCAGCAGCTTGGTGGGACAGGCTAACTATGGCTACACCTTC. Amino acids: CASSLVGQANYGYTF.

This clonotype was seen repeatedly, ten times or more. The gene calls are TRBV9 and TRBJ1-1; 7 bases fit TRBD1. Germline V lookup: CDR1 SGDLS, CDR2 YYNGEE. Trimming removed 3 bases from V and 1 base from J; junction bases left unmatched: 3. The CDR3 runs 14 residues. The CDR3 reads CASSDQGENTEAFF. The DNA for the CDR3 is TGTGCCAGCAGCGACCAGGGGGAGAACACTGAAGCTTTCTTT.

V gene TRBV29-1 combines with J gene TRBJ1-3; 11 bases are a match to TRBD1. Trimming at V came to 6 bases and at J to 8 bases, leaving 9 bases not matched to a gene. The germline V gene encodes CDR1 SQVTM and CDR2 ANQGSEA. This CDR3 is built from 14 residues. CDR3 DNA: TGCAGCGTAATTACGGACAGGGGGCCCGACACCATATATTTT. Translation gives CSVITDRGPDTIYF.

On this clonotype: The conserved phenylalanine or tryptophan normally closing the CDR3 is absent here, so this likely arose from a read error. The gene calls are TRBV30 and TRBJ1-5; D unclear. The CDR3 length is 16 residues. CDR1 is GTSNPN, CDR2 SVGIG, per germline (reference sequence). Trimming left V 3 bases short and J 1 base short, with 16 bases between. CDR3 nucleotides: TGTGCCTGGAGCCCAGAAACCGGGAGAAGCAATCAGCCCCAGCATCTT. Protein product: CAWSPETGRSNQPQHL.

This clonotype occurred a few times. The V call is TRBV7-3, the J call TRBJ2-2, with TRBD2 identical over 7 bases. The V segment lost 5 bases and the J segment 1 base; nucleotides outside the gene matches: 7. CDR3 length: 16 amino acids. Germline values: CDR1 SGHTA, CDR2 FQGTGA. The CDR3 is CASSPVPGGNTGELFF. The CDR3 region has the DNA TGTGCCAGCAGCCCCGTTCCGGGGGGGAACACCGGGGAGCTGTTTTTT.

Concerning this clonotype: At one of its ends the junction is not consistent with the germline gene, which may arise from a read error. CDR3 nucleotides: TGTGCCAGCGCCGGGGTTACCGGGACAGGGGAATCCGGGGAGCTGCTTTTT. Its protein is CASAGVTGTGESGELLF. This chain joins TRBV11-1 and TRBJ2-2, with 10 bases identical to TRBD1. The germline CDR1 and CDR2 sequences are SGHAT and FQDESV (reference sequence). The CDR3 runs 17 residues.

The V gene is TRBV5-8, the J gene TRBJ1-2, with TRBD1 matching over 7 bases. CDR1 and CDR2 from the germline V gene are SGHTS and YDEGEE. The trim removed 4 bases at V and 5 bases at J, leaving 5 bases unmatched. CDR3 length: 13 residues. CDR3 residues: CASSGDREYGYTF. As DNA, the CDR3 is TGTGCCAGCAGCGGCGACAGGGAGTATGGCTACACCTTC.

The V and J genes are TRBV20-1 and TRBJ1-6, with TRBD1 as a possible D gene (6 bases). The CDR3 sequence is 16 residues long. The germline V and J ends were trimmed by 4 bases and 3 bases, with 16 bases remaining between them. Germline CDR1 is DFQATT and CDR2 is SNEGSKA (reference sequence). DNA for the CDR3: TGCAGTGCTAAGGAAGGGGGGCCTTACTATAATTCACCCCTCCACTTT. It is translated as CSAKEGGPYYNSPLHF.

In its sample, this clonotype was seen many times. The rearrangement joins TRBV7-2 to TRBJ2-1; D remains ambiguous. Trimming cost V 5 bases and J 6 bases, with 8 bases left between them. Germline lookup yields CDR1 SGHTA and CDR2 FQGNSA. CDR3 length: 12 residues. In nucleotides, the CDR3 is TGTGCCAGCAGCCCCCAGATCAATGAGCAGTTCTTC. This gives the protein CASSPQINEQFF.

Comments on this clonotype: The final CDR3 position lacks the conserved phenylalanine or tryptophan, pointing to a likely read error. It is unclear where the CDR3 begins or ends on the DNA, so no DNA is shown, and the CDR3 is as TCRdb lists it. The chain is built from TRBV9 and TRBJ2-7; the table's D call of TRBD2 was not tested on the DNA. CDR1 is SGDLS and CDR2 is YYNGEE in the germline V gene. The CDR3 sequence runs 9 residues, both termini included. CDR3 amino acids: CASSTRLAG.

Details on this clonotype: The junction departs from germline at one end; a sequencing error may be responsible. This chain connects TRBV10-1 to TRBJ2-3; TRBD1 matches 11 bases. The CDR3 runs 15 residues. Germline V gene data show CDR1 as WNHNN and CDR2 as SYGVQD (reference sequence). Written as DNA, the CDR3 is TGCGCCAGCAGTGCGGGACAGGGGGGGCTGGATACGCAGTTTTTT. Its protein product is CASSAGQGGLDTQFF.